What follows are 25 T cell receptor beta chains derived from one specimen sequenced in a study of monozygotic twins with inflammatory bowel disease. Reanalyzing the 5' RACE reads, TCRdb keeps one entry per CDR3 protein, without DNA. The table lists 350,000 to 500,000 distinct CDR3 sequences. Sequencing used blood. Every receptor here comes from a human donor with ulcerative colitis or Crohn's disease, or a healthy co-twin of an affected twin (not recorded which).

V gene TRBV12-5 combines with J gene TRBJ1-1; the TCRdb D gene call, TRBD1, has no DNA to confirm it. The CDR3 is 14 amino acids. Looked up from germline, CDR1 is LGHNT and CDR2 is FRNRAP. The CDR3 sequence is CASGKGGQSSEAFF. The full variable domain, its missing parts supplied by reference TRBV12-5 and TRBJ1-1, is DARVTQTPRHKVTEMGQEVTMRCQPILGHNTVFWYRQTMMQGLELLAYFRNRAPLDDSGMPKDRFSAEMPDATLATLKIQPSEPRDSAVYFCASGKGGQSSEAFFGQGTRLTVV.

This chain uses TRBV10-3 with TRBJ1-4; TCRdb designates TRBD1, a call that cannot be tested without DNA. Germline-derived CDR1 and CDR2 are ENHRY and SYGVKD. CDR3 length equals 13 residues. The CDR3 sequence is CATRQGLDEKLFF.

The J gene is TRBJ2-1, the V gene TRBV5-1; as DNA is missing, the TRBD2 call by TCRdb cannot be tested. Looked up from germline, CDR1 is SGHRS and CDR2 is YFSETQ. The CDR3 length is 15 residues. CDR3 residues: CASSLESGRSDEQFF.

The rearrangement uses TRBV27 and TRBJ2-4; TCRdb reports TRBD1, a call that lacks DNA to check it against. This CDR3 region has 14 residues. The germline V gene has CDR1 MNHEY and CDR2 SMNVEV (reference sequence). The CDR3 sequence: CASSARQGANIQYF.

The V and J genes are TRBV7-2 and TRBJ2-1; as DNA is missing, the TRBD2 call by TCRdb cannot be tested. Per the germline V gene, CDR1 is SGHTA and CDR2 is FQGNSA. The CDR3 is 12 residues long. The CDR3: CASSFVGRAQFF.

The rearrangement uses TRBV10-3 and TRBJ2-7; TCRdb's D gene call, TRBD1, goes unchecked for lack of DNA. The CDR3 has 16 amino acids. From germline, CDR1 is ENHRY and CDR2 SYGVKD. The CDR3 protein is CAISDGTGGVLREQYF.

The CDR3 protein is CASSPTDGAEQYF. V and J are TRBV5-1 and TRBJ2-7. Germline assignment: CDR1 SGHRS and CDR2 YFSETQ. This CDR3 has 13 residues.

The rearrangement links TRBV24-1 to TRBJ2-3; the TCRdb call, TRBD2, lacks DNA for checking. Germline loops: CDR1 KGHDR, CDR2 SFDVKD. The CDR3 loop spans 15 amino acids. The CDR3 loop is CATSDPSGSTDTQYF.

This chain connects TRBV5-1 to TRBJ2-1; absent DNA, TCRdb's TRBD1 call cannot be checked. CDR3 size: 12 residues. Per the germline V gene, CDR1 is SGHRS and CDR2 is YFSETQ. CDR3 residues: CASSLDPPEQFF.

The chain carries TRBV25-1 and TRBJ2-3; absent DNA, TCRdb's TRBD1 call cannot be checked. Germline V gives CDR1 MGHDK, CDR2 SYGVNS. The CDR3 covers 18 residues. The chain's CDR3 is CASSESPGGSVGADTQYF.

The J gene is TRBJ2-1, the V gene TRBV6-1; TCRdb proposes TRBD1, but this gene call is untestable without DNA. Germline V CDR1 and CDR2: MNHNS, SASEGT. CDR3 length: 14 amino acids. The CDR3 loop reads CASRRVSSYNEQFF.

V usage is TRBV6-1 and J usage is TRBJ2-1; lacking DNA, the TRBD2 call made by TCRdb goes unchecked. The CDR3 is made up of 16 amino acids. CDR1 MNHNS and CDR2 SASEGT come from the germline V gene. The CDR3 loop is CASISLSGGSYNEQFF.

The CDR3 spells CASFGGVYGYTF. The chain joins TRBV6-5 to TRBJ1-2; the D gene TCRdb calls, TRBD1, cannot be checked with no DNA. The CDR3 runs to 12 residues. Germline V gene sequence: CDR1 MNHEY, CDR2 SVGAGI.

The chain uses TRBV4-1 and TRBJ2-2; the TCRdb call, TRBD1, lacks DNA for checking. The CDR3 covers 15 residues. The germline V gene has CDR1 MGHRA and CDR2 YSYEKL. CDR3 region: CASSQTGSYAGELFF.

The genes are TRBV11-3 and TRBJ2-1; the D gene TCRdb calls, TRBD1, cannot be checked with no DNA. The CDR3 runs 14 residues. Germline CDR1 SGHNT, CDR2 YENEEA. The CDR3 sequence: CASSLGRGSAEQFF.

Here the CDR3 reads CASSADFYNEQFF. The chain employs TRBV11-3 and TRBJ2-1. CDR1 SGHNT and CDR2 YENEEA come from the germline V gene. CDR3 length equals 13 residues.

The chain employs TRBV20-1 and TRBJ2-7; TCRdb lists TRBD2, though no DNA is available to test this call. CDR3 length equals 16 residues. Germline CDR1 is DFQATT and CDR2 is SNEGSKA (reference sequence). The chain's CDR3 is CSARDGTSGTKHEQYF.

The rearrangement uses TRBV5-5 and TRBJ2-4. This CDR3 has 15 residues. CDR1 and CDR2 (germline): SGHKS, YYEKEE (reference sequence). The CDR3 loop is CASGPERCQVNIQYF.

The CDR3 spells CASSSPGLVMLSNEQFF. The J gene is TRBJ2-1, the V gene TRBV7-9; TCRdb outputs TRBD1, but without DNA this stays unchecked. The length of the CDR3 is 17 residues. Germline V gives CDR1 SEHNR, CDR2 FQNEAQ (reference sequence).

The CDR3 is CSASRDPSNQPQHF. The rearrangement links TRBV20-1 to TRBJ1-5; the TCRdb call, TRBD1, lacks DNA for checking. Looked up from germline, CDR1 is DFQATT and CDR2 is SNEGSKA (reference sequence). This CDR3 is built from 14 residues.

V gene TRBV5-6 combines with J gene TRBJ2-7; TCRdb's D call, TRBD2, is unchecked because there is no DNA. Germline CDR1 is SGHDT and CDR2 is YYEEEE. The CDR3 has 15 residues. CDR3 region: CASSLRYRETYEQYF.

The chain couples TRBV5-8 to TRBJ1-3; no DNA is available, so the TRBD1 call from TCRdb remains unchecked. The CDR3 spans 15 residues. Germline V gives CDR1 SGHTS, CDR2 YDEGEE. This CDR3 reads CASSPRGQFGYTIYF.

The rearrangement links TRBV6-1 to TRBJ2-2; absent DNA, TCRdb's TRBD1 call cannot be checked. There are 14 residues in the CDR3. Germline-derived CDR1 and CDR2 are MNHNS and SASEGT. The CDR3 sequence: CASRPGTSTGELFF.

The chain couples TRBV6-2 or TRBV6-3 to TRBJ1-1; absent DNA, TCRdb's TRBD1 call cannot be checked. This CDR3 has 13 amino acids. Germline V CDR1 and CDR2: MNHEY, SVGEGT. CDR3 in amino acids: CASSYPGPNEAFF.

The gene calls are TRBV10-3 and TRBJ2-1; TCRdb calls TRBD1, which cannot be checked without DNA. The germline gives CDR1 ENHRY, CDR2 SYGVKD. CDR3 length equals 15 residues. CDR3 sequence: CAISEAQGAGYEQFF.